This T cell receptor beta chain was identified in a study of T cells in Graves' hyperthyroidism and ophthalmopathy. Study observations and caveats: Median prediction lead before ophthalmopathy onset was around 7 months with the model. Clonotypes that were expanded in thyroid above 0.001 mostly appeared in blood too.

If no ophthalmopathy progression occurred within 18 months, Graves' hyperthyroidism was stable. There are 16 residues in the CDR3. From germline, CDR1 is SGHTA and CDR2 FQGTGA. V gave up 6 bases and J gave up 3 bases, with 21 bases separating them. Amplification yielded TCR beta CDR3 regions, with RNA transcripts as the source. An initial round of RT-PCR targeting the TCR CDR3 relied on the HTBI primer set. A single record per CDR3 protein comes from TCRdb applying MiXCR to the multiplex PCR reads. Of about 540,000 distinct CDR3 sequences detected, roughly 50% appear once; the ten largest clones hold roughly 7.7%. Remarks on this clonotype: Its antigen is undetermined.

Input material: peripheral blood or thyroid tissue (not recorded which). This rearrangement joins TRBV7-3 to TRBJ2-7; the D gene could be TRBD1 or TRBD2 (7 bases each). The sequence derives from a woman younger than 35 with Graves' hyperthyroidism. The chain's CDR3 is CASRPGGGQGGYEQYF. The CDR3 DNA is TGTGCCAGCAGACCAGGGGGGGGGCAGGGAGGCTACGAGCAGTACTTC.